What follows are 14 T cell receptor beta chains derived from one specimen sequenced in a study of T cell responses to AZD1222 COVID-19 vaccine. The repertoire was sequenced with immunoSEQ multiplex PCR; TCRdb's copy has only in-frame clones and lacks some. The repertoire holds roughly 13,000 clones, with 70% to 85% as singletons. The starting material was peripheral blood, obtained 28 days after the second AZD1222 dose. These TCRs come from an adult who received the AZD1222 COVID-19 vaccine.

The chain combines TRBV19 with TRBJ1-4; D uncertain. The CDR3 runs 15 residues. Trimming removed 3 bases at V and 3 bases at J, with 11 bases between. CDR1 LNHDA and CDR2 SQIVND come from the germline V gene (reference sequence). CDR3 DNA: TGTGCCAGTAGTATTCAGTGGGCTGCTAATGAAAAACTGTTTTTT. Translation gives CASSIQWAANEKLFF.

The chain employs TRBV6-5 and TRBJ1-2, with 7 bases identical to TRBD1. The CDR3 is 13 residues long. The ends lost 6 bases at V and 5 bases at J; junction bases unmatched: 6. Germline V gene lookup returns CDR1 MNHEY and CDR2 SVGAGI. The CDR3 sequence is CASSSHRGYGYTF. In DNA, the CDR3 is TGTGCCAGCAGCTCACACAGGGGTTATGGCTACACCTTC.

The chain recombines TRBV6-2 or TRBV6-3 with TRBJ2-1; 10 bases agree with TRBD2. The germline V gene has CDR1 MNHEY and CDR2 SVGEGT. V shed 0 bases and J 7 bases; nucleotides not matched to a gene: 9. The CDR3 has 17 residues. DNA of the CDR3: TGTGCCAGCAGTTACTCACCTAGCGGGAGTAGGGGGAATGAGCAGTTCTTC. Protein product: CASSYSPSGSRGNEQFF.

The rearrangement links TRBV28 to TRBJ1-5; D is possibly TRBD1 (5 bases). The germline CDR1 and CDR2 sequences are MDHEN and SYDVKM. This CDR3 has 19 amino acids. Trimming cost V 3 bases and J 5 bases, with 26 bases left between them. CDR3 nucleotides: TGTGCCAGCAGTTTTTCAGGCGGGTTGGGAACCTTGGGGGATCAGCCCCAGCATTTT. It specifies CASSFSGGLGTLGDQPQHF. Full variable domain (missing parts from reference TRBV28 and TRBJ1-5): DVKVTQSSRYLVKRTGEKVFLECVQDMDHENMFWYRQDPGLGLRLIYFSYDVKMKEKGDIPEGYSVSREKKERFSLILESASTNQTSMYLCASSFSGGLGTLGDQPQHFGDGTRLSIL.

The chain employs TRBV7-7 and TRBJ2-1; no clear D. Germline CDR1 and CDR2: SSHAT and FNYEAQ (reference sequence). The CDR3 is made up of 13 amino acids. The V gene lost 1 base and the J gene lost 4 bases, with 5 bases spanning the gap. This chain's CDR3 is CASSLDSYNEQFF. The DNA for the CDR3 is TGTGCCAGCAGCTTAGACTCTTACAATGAGCAGTTCTTC.

CDR3 nucleotides: TGTGCCAGCTCACCGGATCAGGGCGGGGAAAAACTGTTTTTT. It is translated as CASSPDQGGEKLFF. The chain has TRBV18 and TRBJ1-4, with a tentative D call TRBD1 (5 bases). The CDR3 loop spans 14 amino acids. Germline assignment: CDR1 KGHSH and CDR2 LQKENI. The V end was cut by 3 bases, the J end by 8 bases, with 13 bases between.

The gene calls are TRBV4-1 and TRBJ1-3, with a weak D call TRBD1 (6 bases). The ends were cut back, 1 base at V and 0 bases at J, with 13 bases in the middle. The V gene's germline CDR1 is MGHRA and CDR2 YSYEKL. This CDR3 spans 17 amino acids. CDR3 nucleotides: TGCGCCAGCAGCCAAGGTGGGGGGGGCCTCTCTGGAAACACCATATATTTT. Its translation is CASSQGGGGLSGNTIYF.

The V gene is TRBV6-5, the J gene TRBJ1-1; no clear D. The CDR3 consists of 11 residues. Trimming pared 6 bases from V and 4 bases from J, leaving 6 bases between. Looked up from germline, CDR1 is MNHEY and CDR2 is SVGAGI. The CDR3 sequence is CASRQGTEAFF. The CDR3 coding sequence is TGTGCCAGCAGGCAAGGCACTGAAGCTTTCTTT.

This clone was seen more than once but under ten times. The CDR3: CASSLSPLRGYEQYF. Written as DNA, the CDR3 is TGTGCCAGCAGCTTATCTCCCTTAAGGGGCTACGAGCAGTACTTC. The rearrangement links TRBV7-8 to TRBJ2-7; D is perhaps TRBD1 (5 bases). The CDR3 is 15 residues long. Trimming removed 2 bases at V and 3 bases at J, with 14 bases between. Germline V gene sequence: CDR1 SGHVS, CDR2 FQNEAQ.

CDR3 sequence (DNA): TGCACCAGCAGCCAGGTGAAAGGTCACCACGAGCAGTACTTC. This encodes CTSSQVKGHHEQYF. This chain connects TRBV1 to TRBJ2-7. TRBV1 is a recognized pseudogene. The CDR3 is 14 residues long.

The CDR3 DNA reads TGTGCCATCCTAGGGGGCGCATACTATGGCTACACCTTC. Translating it yields CAILGGAYYGYTF. The gene calls are TRBV28 and TRBJ1-2; 7 nucleotides line up with TRBD1. Trimming removed 10 bases from V and 3 bases from J; junction bases left unmatched: 8. The V gene's germline CDR1 is MDHEN and CDR2 SYDVKM. CDR3 length: 13 amino acids.

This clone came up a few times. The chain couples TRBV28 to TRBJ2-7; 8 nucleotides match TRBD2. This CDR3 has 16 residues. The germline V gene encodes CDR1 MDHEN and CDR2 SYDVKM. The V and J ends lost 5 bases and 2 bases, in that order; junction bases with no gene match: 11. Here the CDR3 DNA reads TGTGCCAGCAGTGACCCCGGGACTAGAGGTGCCTACGAGCAGTACTTC. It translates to CASSDPGTRGAYEQYF.

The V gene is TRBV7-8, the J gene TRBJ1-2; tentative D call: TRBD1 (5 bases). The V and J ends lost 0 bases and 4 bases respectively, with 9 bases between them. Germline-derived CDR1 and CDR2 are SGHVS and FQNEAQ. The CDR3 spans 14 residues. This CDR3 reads CASSLAGATYGYTF. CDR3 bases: TGTGCCAGCAGCTTAGCAGGGGCTACCTATGGCTACACCTTC.

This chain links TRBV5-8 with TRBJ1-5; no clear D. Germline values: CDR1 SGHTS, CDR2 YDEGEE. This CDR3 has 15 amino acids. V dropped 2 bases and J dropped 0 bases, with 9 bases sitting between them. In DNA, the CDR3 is TGTGCCAGCAGCTTCGACGGATATAGCAATCAGCCCCAGCATTTT. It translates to CASSFDGYSNQPQHF. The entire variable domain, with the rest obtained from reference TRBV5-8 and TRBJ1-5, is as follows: EAGVTQSPTHLIKTRGQQATLRCSPISGHTSVYWYQQALGLGLQFLLWYDEGEERNRGNFPPRFSGRQFPNYSSELNVNALELEDSALYLCASSFDGYSNQPQHFGDGTRLSIL.